This T cell receptor beta chain was found in a study of T cell changes during pregnancy in multiple sclerosis. Trimming cost V 1 base and J 7 bases, with 10 bases left between them. Germline CDR1 reads WSHSY; CDR2 reads SAAADI. This CDR3 is 13 amino acids long. The repertoire was sequenced with immunoSEQ multiplex PCR; TCRdb's copy has only in-frame clones and lacks some. Seen here are roughly 84,000 clones, 85% to 95% observed once, and the top ten hold about 1.3%. The rearrangement uses TRBV10-2 and TRBJ2-5; no reliable D call. Sequenced material: peripheral blood, taken in the third trimester of pregnancy. The sequence was collected from a female donor in good health, enrolled as a control in a pregnancy study. The CDR3 region has the DNA TGCGCCAGCAGTGAGTTCGGAACGGGGACCCAGTACTTC. It specifies CASSEFGTGTQYF.